What follows are 18 T cell receptor beta chains derived from one specimen sequenced in a study of response to subunit inactivated influenza vaccine. In TCRdb, the RT-PCR reads were re-called with MiXCR into one record per CDR3 protein. The sample carries under 500,000 distinct CDR3 sequences, approximately 11% recorded once. This specimen was PBMCs from blood, taken more than 35 days after vaccination. These receptors all stem from a man aged 45-65 years who received an inactivated influenza vaccine.

The gene calls are TRBV25-1 and TRBJ1-3; D remains ambiguous. This CDR3 has 11 amino acids. Per germline, CDR1 MGHDK and CDR2 SYGVNS. The V end was cut by 2 bases, the J end by 4 bases, with 0 bases between. The CDR3 nucleotides are TGTGCCAGCAGTGAAGGAAACACCATATATTTT. Translation gives CASSEGNTIYF.

This clonotype was detected ten times or more. The V call is TRBV7-2, the J call TRBJ2-7; TRBD1 is a possible D gene (6 bases). V lost 4 bases and J 0 bases, leaving 10 bases between the germline ends. Looked up from germline, CDR1 is SGHTA and CDR2 is FQGNSA. The CDR3 length is 14 residues. CDR3 residues: CASSYGTHSYEQYF. CDR3 nucleotides: TGTGCCAGCAGCTACGGGACACACTCCTACGAGCAGTACTTC.

This chain links TRBV20-1 with TRBJ2-5; 8 bases map to TRBD2. The CDR3 extends over 17 amino acids. V shed 4 bases and J 5 bases; nucleotides not matched to a gene: 18. The germline CDR1 and CDR2 sequences are DFQATT and SNEGSKA (reference sequence). CDR3: CSAKEPTTSGRWETQYF. The CDR3 nucleotides read TGCAGTGCTAAGGAACCGACTACAAGCGGGAGATGGGAGACCCAGTACTTC.

The sample holds many counts of this clonotype. V and J are TRBV20-1 and TRBJ2-3; D possibly corresponds to TRBD2 (8 bases). Germline loops: CDR1 DFQATT, CDR2 SNEGSKA (reference sequence). The ends were cut back, 6 bases at V and 5 bases at J, with 21 bases in the middle. The CDR3 covers 15 residues. DNA for the CDR3: TGCAGTGCAAGGGGGCTAGCGGGTACGGGAGATACGCAGTATTTT. Its translation is CSARGLAGTGDTQYF.

This clonotype was recorded a few times. V gene TRBV20-1 combines with J gene TRBJ1-5, with D possibly TRBD1 on 6 matching bases. Between the trimmed V and J ends, which lost 3 bases and 0 bases, there was a span of 15 bases. This CDR3 has 16 residues. From germline, CDR1 is DFQATT and CDR2 SNEGSKA (reference sequence). As DNA, the CDR3 is TGCAGTGCTAGCAAACTCGGGGGCTATAGCAATCAGCCCCAGCATTTT. Translating it yields CSASKLGGYSNQPQHF.

This clonotype was detected many times. The chain couples TRBV30 to TRBJ2-1; D is unclear. The germline V and J ends were trimmed by 3 bases and 7 bases, with 7 bases remaining between them. Germline V CDR1 and CDR2: GTSNPN, SVGIG (reference sequence). The CDR3 loop spans 11 amino acids. The CDR3 is CAWRTANEQFF. DNA of the CDR3: TGTGCCTGGAGGACGGCAAATGAGCAGTTCTTC. Full variable domain (remainder filled in from reference TRBV30 and TRBJ2-1): SQTIHQWPATLVQPVGSPLSLECTVEGTSNPNLYWYRQAAGRGLQLLFYSVGIGQISSEVPQNLSASRPQDRQFILSSKKLLLSDSGFYLCAWRTANEQFFGPGTRLTVL.

In this sample, this clonotype turned up a few times. The chain uses TRBV24-1 and TRBJ2-3, with D perhaps matching TRBD2 (5 bases). Per the germline V gene, CDR1 is KGHDR and CDR2 is SFDVKD. The CDR3 contains 14 residues. The V end lost 4 bases, the J end lost 2 bases, and 9 bases lay between the germline ends. Here the CDR3 reads CATSDPGTTDTQYF. The CDR3 DNA reads TGTGCCACCAGTGACCCGGGAACCACAGATACGCAGTATTTT.

V is TRBV29-1 and J is TRBJ1-1; D perhaps matches TRBD1 (5 bases). Trimming took off 1 base at V and 7 bases at J, with 13 bases between the two ends. The V gene's germline CDR1 is SQVTM and CDR2 ANQGSEA. This CDR3 spans 13 amino acids. The CDR3 here is CSVEVGGVSEAFF. CDR3 DNA: TGCAGCGTTGAAGTTGGGGGAGTTAGTGAAGCTTTCTTT.

The chain combines TRBV20-1 with TRBJ1-2; the match to TRBD1 covers 7 bases. The CDR3 spans 13 residues. Trimming cost V 0 bases and J 8 bases; bases outside gene matches: 6. Germline V lookup: CDR1 DFQATT, CDR2 SNEGSKA (reference sequence). The CDR3, as DNA: TGCAGTGCTAGAGACAAGGGGGCTATCGGCTACACCTTC. It codes for CSARDKGAIGYTF.

At least ten counts were recorded for this clonotype. V gene TRBV4-1 combines with J gene TRBJ1-1; TRBD1 matches 7 bases. There are 13 residues in the CDR3. Losses at the gene ends were 1 base for V and 7 bases for J; bases not matched to a gene: 3. CDR1 is MGHRA, CDR2 YSYEKL, per germline. CDR3 nucleotide sequence: TGCGCCAGCAGCCAAGCAGGGGGGGGTGAAGCTTTCTTT. Its protein is CASSQAGGGEAFF.

The chain combines TRBV5-6 with TRBJ2-1; 11 bases are shared with TRBD2. Germline V gene sequence: CDR1 SGHDT, CDR2 YYEEEE. Trimming at V came to 4 bases and at J to 9 bases, leaving 6 bases not matched to a gene. This CDR3 comprises 14 residues. The CDR3 coding sequence is TGTGCCAGCAGCGGTAGCGGGGGGGCAGGTGAGCAGTTCTTC. Translated, it gives CASSGSGGAGEQFF.

This clonotype appeared many times. Written as DNA, the CDR3 is TGTGCCAGCAGTTACTTAGGGTTAAGCTACAATGAGCAGTTCTTC. Its translation is CASSYLGLSYNEQFF. The chain carries TRBV6-5 and TRBJ2-1; D uncertain. The CDR3 totals 15 residues. CDR1 is MNHEY and CDR2 is SVGAGI in the germline V gene. V was trimmed by 1 base and J by 3 bases, leaving 10 bases between them.

In the case of this clonotype: A much larger clonotype is one base distant, so this may be a read error. CDR3 bases: TGTGCCAGCAGTTTACGGACAGATCTCAATGAGCAGTTCTTC. Translated, it gives CASSLRTDLNEQFF. The J gene is TRBJ2-1, the V gene TRBV28, with a tentative D call TRBD1 (6 bases). Per germline, CDR1 MDHEN and CDR2 SYDVKM. V dropped 2 bases and J dropped 6 bases, with 11 bases sitting between them. The CDR3 has 14 amino acids.

This clonotype was found many times. V gene TRBV20-1 combines with J gene TRBJ2-3, with D perhaps TRBD1 or TRBD2 (6 bases each). CDR1 and CDR2 (germline): DFQATT, SNEGSKA (reference sequence). V was shortened by 2 bases and J by 1 base, with 16 bases between the two germline ends. The CDR3 consists of 16 residues. Written as DNA, the CDR3 is TGCAGTGCTAGACTAGGGGGGCTACGGGGCACAGATACGCAGTATTTT. It encodes CSARLGGLRGTDTQYF.

This clonotype has only a few counts. V is TRBV29-1 and J is TRBJ2-1, with TRBD1 matching over 10 bases. This CDR3 is 13 amino acids long. The V gene end was trimmed by 3 bases and the J gene end by 9 bases; junction bases not matched to a gene: 5. Germline assignment: CDR1 SQVTM and CDR2 ANQGSEA. The CDR3 nucleotides read TGCAGCGTTGATGGGACAGGGGTCGGTGAGCAGTTCTTC. This translates into CSVDGTGVGEQFF.

This clonotype turned up a few times. The chain joins TRBV20-1 to TRBJ1-5; D not resolved. V lost 0 bases, J lost 1 base, and 7 bases lay in between. Germline V gene sequence: CDR1 DFQATT, CDR2 SNEGSKA (reference sequence). This CDR3 spans 14 amino acids. In DNA form, the CDR3 reads TGCAGTGCTAGAGAGACTGGGAGCAATCAGCCCCAGCATTTT. This sequence encodes CSARETGSNQPQHF.

This clonotype turned up a few times. The genes are TRBV10-3 and TRBJ2-7; 9 nucleotides align to TRBD1. CDR1 and CDR2 from the germline V gene are ENHRY and SYGVKD. V gave up 2 bases and J gave up 4 bases; unmatched junction bases: 3. The CDR3 spans 14 residues. CDR3 nucleotide sequence: TGTGCCATCAGTGAGCCGGGACAGGGTTACGAGCAGTACTTC. Translation: CAISEPGQGYEQYF.

The chain joins TRBV4-3 to TRBJ2-1; unclear D gene. The ends were cut back, 0 bases at V and 4 bases at J, with 10 bases in the middle. CDR3 length equals 15 residues. Germline V gene data show CDR1 as LGHNA and CDR2 as YSLEER. The CDR3 reads CASSQDRADYNEQFF. For the CDR3, the DNA is TGCGCCAGCAGCCAAGATCGGGCCGATTACAATGAGCAGTTCTTC.